These T cell receptor beta chains were read from a single sample in a study of T cells after yellow fever vaccination. MiXCR, run by TCRdb on the 5' RACE reads, gives a single entry per CDR3 protein. The repertoire includes around 550,000 distinct CDR3 sequences, roughly 19% of them detected once, and approximately 15% sits in the top ten. This specimen consisted of PBMCs, obtained 15 days after the yellow fever booster vaccination. The origin of the receptors is a young man who received the YFV17D yellow fever vaccine. Each CDR3 is given with its conserved first and last residue. The D gene is left open where the match is weak. The listing skips clone size in some rows; elsewhere it reads once, few, many or a size class.

v_call: TRBV7-9; d_call: TRBD2; clone_size: NA; j_call: TRBJ2-3; cdr3_aa: CASSHLAGNTDTQYF; cdr3_nt: TGTGCCAGCAGCCACCTAGCGGGAAACACAGATACGCAGTATTTT
v_call: TRBV7-2; d_call: NA; clone_size: NA; j_call: TRBJ2-1; cdr3_aa: CASSLGGAFHNEQFF; cdr3_nt: TGTGCCAGCAGCTTAGGGGGAGCTTTCCACAATGAGCAGTTCTTC
v_call: TRBV6-1; d_call: NA; clone_size: NA; j_call: TRBJ2-4; cdr3_aa: CASSEVRGLNIQYF; cdr3_nt: TGTGCCAGCAGTGAAGTCAGGGGACTGAACATTCAGTACTTC
v_call: TRBV4-2; d_call: NA; clone_size: NA; j_call: TRBJ2-5; cdr3_aa: CASVIVGGRKQETQYF; cdr3_nt: TGTGCCAGCGTTATTGTTGGGGGGCGGAAACAAGAGACCCAGTACTTC
v_call: TRBV12-3/TRBV12-4; d_call: TRBD2; clone_size: NA; j_call: TRBJ2-3; cdr3_aa: CASSNRGSGSDTQYF; cdr3_nt: TGTGCCAGCAGTAACCGGGGTAGCGGGAGTGATACGCAGTATTTT
v_call: TRBV20-1; d_call: TRBD2; clone_size: few; j_call: TRBJ2-1; cdr3_aa: CSARRAGGIFSGNEQFF; cdr3_nt: TGCAGTGCTAGAAGAGCGGGAGGAATCTTTTCGGGCAATGAGCAGTTCTTC
v_call: TRBV7-9; d_call: NA; clone_size: many; j_call: TRBJ1-1; cdr3_aa: CASSPPAQMNTEAFF; cdr3_nt: TGTGCCAGCAGCCCCCCGGCACAGATGAACACTGAAGCTTTCTTT
v_call: TRBV7-8; d_call: TRBD2; clone_size: few; j_call: TRBJ2-2; cdr3_aa: CASSLISGSANTGELFF; cdr3_nt: TGTGCCAGCAGCTTAATAAGCGGGAGTGCAAACACCGGGGAGCTGTTTTTT
v_call: TRBV20-1; d_call: NA; clone_size: few; j_call: TRBJ1-5; cdr3_aa: CSAYQGASNQPQHF; cdr3_nt: TGCAGTGCTTATCAGGGAGCAAGCAATCAGCCCCAGCATTTT
v_call: TRBV7-2; d_call: NA; clone_size: NA; j_call: TRBJ2-7; cdr3_aa: CASSLSGPGREQYF; cdr3_nt: TGTGCCAGCAGCTTGTCTGGGCCAGGCCGAGAGCAGTACTTC
v_call: TRBV6-2/TRBV6-3; d_call: TRBD2; clone_size: NA; j_call: TRBJ2-1; cdr3_aa: CASRRTGTSGFYNEQFF; cdr3_nt: TGTGCCAGCAGACGTACCGGGACTAGCGGGTTCTACAATGAGCAGTTCTTC
v_call: TRBV6-1; d_call: TRBD2; clone_size: few; j_call: TRBJ2-5; cdr3_aa: CASSQTSSGRQTQYF; cdr3_nt: TGTGCCAGCAGTCAAACTTCTAGCGGGCGGCAGACCCAGTACTTC
v_call: TRBV11-2; d_call: NA; clone_size: NA; j_call: TRBJ2-5; cdr3_aa: CASSFSRVGQETQYF; cdr3_nt: TGTGCCAGCAGCTTTAGTAGGGTCGGCCAAGAGACCCAGTACTTC
v_call: TRBV7-9; d_call: NA; clone_size: few; j_call: TRBJ1-4; cdr3_aa: CASSMRDRNEKLFF; cdr3_nt: TGTGCCAGCAGCATGCGGGACCGGAATGAAAAACTGTTTTTT
v_call: TRBV20-1; d_call: NA; clone_size: NA; j_call: TRBJ1-1; cdr3_aa: CSAIRGGNTEAFF; cdr3_nt: TGCAGTGCTATCAGAGGCGGGAACACTGAAGCTTTCTTT
v_call: TRBV19; d_call: TRBD2; clone_size: NA; j_call: TRBJ2-5; cdr3_aa: CASSIAGGRDQETQYF; cdr3_nt: TGTGCCAGTAGTATAGCCGGCGGGAGGGATCAAGAGACCCAGTACTTC
v_call: TRBV5-4; d_call: TRBD2; clone_size: NA; j_call: TRBJ2-1; cdr3_aa: CASSPGTSDNNEQFF; cdr3_nt: TGTGCCAGCAGCCCCGGGACTAGTGATAACAATGAGCAGTTCTTC
v_call: TRBV5-5; d_call: NA; clone_size: NA; j_call: TRBJ2-3; cdr3_aa: CASSLAFTSTDTQYF; cdr3_nt: TGTGCCAGCAGCTTGGCATTTACGTCTACAGATACGCAGTATTTT
v_call: TRBV3-1; d_call: NA; clone_size: NA; j_call: TRBJ1-5; cdr3_aa: CASSQGLESSRPQHF; cdr3_nt: TGTGCCAGCAGCCAAGGGTTGGAGTCTTCCCGGCCCCAGCATTTT
v_call: TRBV10-3; d_call: NA; clone_size: NA; j_call: TRBJ2-5; cdr3_aa: CATGTLGGEQETQYF; cdr3_nt: TGTGCCACCGGGACTTTAGGCGGGGAACAAGAGACCCAGTACTTC
v_call: TRBV20-1; d_call: TRBD2; clone_size: few; j_call: TRBJ2-7; cdr3_aa: CSAGLAGVGSEQYF; cdr3_nt: TGCAGTGCCGGGCTAGCGGGAGTCGGGAGCGAGCAGTACTTC
v_call: TRBV7-2; d_call: NA; clone_size: few; j_call: TRBJ1-2; cdr3_aa: CASSLETVYGYTF; cdr3_nt: TGTGCCAGCAGCTTAGAAACAGTATATGGCTACACCTTC
v_call: TRBV4-3; d_call: NA; clone_size: few; j_call: TRBJ2-2; cdr3_aa: CASSQVPTNTGELFF; cdr3_nt: TGCGCCAGCAGCCAAGTTCCAACGAACACCGGGGAGCTGTTTTTT
v_call: TRBV9; d_call: TRBD2; clone_size: NA; j_call: TRBJ2-2; cdr3_aa: CASTQRPQTSGSTGELFF; cdr3_nt: TGTGCCAGCACCCAACGTCCCCAGACTAGCGGGTCGACCGGGGAGCTGTTTTTT
v_call: TRBV6-5; d_call: TRBD1; clone_size: many; j_call: TRBJ2-3; cdr3_aa: CASSYSDRGRPDTQYF; cdr3_nt: TGTGCCAGCAGTTACTCCGACAGGGGGCGACCAGATACGCAGTATTTT
v_call: TRBV30; d_call: NA; clone_size: few; j_call: TRBJ2-3; cdr3_aa: CAWSPPTTDTQYF; cdr3_nt: TGTGCCTGGAGTCCCCCGACCACAGATACGCAGTATTTT
v_call: TRBV5-1; d_call: NA; clone_size: few; j_call: TRBJ2-1; cdr3_aa: CASSKDNEQFF; cdr3_nt: TGCGCCAGCAGCAAAGACAATGAGCAGTTCTTC
v_call: TRBV11-1; d_call: NA; clone_size: many; j_call: TRBJ2-3; cdr3_aa: CASSYRDSTDTQYF; cdr3_nt: TGTGCCAGCAGCTACCGGGACTCTACAGATACGCAGTATTTT
v_call: TRBV20-1; d_call: TRBD2; clone_size: few; j_call: TRBJ2-1; cdr3_aa: CSGQGLVGEQFF; cdr3_nt: TGCAGTGGGCAGGGACTAGTCGGTGAGCAGTTCTTC
v_call: TRBV27; d_call: TRBD2; clone_size: few; j_call: TRBJ2-7; cdr3_aa: CASSLNPSSGRAREQYF; cdr3_nt: TGTGCCAGCAGTTTAAACCCATCTAGCGGGAGGGCCCGTGAGCAGTACTTC
v_call: TRBV7-6; d_call: NA; clone_size: NA; j_call: TRBJ2-3; cdr3_aa: CASSLGWGGSTDTQYF; cdr3_nt: TGTGCCAGCAGCTTAGGGTGGGGCGGAAGCACAGATACGCAGTATTTT
v_call: TRBV7-9; d_call: NA; clone_size: few; j_call: TRBJ2-7; cdr3_aa: CASSSVVTGYDAFEQYF; cdr3_nt: TGTGCCAGCAGCTCCGTGGTTACAGGGTATGATGCTTTTGAGCAGTACTTC
v_call: TRBV5-1; d_call: TRBD1; clone_size: NA; j_call: TRBJ2-7; cdr3_aa: CASSFSAGGFREESYEQYF; cdr3_nt: TGCGCCAGCAGCTTTTCGGCAGGGGGTTTTAGGGAAGAGTCCTACGAGCAGTACTTC
v_call: TRBV9; d_call: TRBD2; clone_size: few; j_call: TRBJ2-1; cdr3_aa: CASSAGSGRAPYNEQFF; cdr3_nt: TGTGCCAGCAGCGCGGGGAGCGGGAGGGCCCCCTACAATGAGCAGTTCTTC
v_call: TRBV6-2/TRBV6-3; d_call: NA; clone_size: once; j_call: TRBJ1-5; cdr3_aa: CASSYRRKGGPPQHF; cdr3_nt: TGTGCCAGCAGTTACCGACGTAAGGGGGGTCCGCCCCAGCATTTT
v_call: TRBV11-2; d_call: TRBD2; clone_size: NA; j_call: TRBJ2-3; cdr3_aa: CASSRGTSGKIDTQYF; cdr3_nt: TGTGCCAGCAGCCGTGGGACTAGCGGGAAAATAGATACGCAGTATTTT
v_call: TRBV20-1; d_call: NA; clone_size: NA; j_call: TRBJ2-3; cdr3_aa: CSARPLAGGDTQYF; cdr3_nt: TGCAGTGCTAGACCGCTAGCAGGAGGGGATACGCAGTATTTT
v_call: TRBV6-6; d_call: NA; clone_size: NA; j_call: TRBJ2-1; cdr3_aa: CASSYSAVEQFF; cdr3_nt: TGTGCCAGCAGTTACTCAGCAGTTGAGCAGTTCTTC
v_call: TRBV5-4; d_call: TRBD2; clone_size: NA; j_call: TRBJ2-3; cdr3_aa: CASSFSGTTDTQYF; cdr3_nt: TGTGCCAGCAGCTTTAGCGGGACCACAGATACGCAGTATTTT
v_call: TRBV20-1; d_call: TRBD2; clone_size: few; j_call: TRBJ2-1; cdr3_aa: CSARSSGKSYNEQFF; cdr3_nt: TGCAGTGCTAGGTCTAGCGGGAAGTCCTACAATGAGCAGTTCTTC
v_call: TRBV7-2; d_call: NA; clone_size: NA; j_call: TRBJ2-3; cdr3_aa: CASGSWTDTQYF; cdr3_nt: TGTGCCAGTGGTAGTTGGACAGATACGCAGTATTTT
v_call: TRBV7-2; d_call: TRBD2; clone_size: NA; j_call: TRBJ2-1; cdr3_aa: CASSAMPSGRQFF; cdr3_nt: TGTGCCAGCAGCGCGATGCCTAGCGGTCGGCAGTTCTTC
v_call: TRBV28; d_call: NA; clone_size: NA; j_call: TRBJ2-2; cdr3_aa: CASSLRMELFF; cdr3_nt: TGTGCCAGCAGTTTAAGGATGGAGCTGTTTTTT
v_call: TRBV29-1; d_call: TRBD1; clone_size: few; j_call: TRBJ2-3; cdr3_aa: CSSRTGLKADTQYF; cdr3_nt: TGCAGCTCAAGGACAGGGCTAAAGGCAGATACGCAGTATTTT
v_call: TRBV5-1; d_call: TRBD2; clone_size: few; j_call: TRBJ2-3; cdr3_aa: CASSLGVLAGGTDTQYF; cdr3_nt: TGCGCCAGCAGCTTGGGCGTTCTAGCGGGAGGCACAGATACGCAGTATTTT
v_call: TRBV20-1; d_call: TRBD2; clone_size: few; j_call: TRBJ2-7; cdr3_aa: CSAWRTSGLYEQYF; cdr3_nt: TGCAGTGCCTGGCGGACTAGCGGCCTCTACGAGCAGTACTTC
v_call: TRBV4-2; d_call: TRBD2; clone_size: few; j_call: TRBJ2-1; cdr3_aa: CASSQGPSGSSGEQFF; cdr3_nt: TGTGCCAGCAGCCAAGGTCCTAGCGGGAGTAGTGGTGAGCAGTTCTTC
v_call: TRBV3-1; d_call: NA; clone_size: NA; j_call: TRBJ2-7; cdr3_aa: CASSRGGFIYEQYF; cdr3_nt: TGTGCCAGCAGCCGAGGGGGGTTTATCTACGAGCAGTACTTC
v_call: TRBV20-1; d_call: NA; clone_size: NA; j_call: TRBJ1-2; cdr3_aa: CSARGHSYGYTF; cdr3_nt: TGCAGTGCTAGGGGGCACAGCTATGGCTACACCTTC
v_call: TRBV7-8; d_call: TRBD1; clone_size: few; j_call: TRBJ2-5; cdr3_aa: CASHGRDRGPETQYF; cdr3_nt: TGTGCCAGCCACGGCCGGGACAGGGGCCCAGAGACCCAGTACTTC
v_call: TRBV7-8; d_call: NA; clone_size: few; j_call: TRBJ2-3; cdr3_aa: CASSYLAVATDTQYF; cdr3_nt: TGTGCCAGCAGCTATTTAGCGGTCGCCACAGATACGCAGTATTTT
v_call: TRBV4-3; d_call: NA; clone_size: few; j_call: TRBJ2-1; cdr3_aa: CASSQDQGLGYNEQFF; cdr3_nt: TGCGCCAGCAGCCAAGATCAGGGACTGGGATACAATGAGCAGTTCTTC
v_call: TRBV10-1; d_call: NA; clone_size: NA; j_call: TRBJ2-5; cdr3_aa: CASSRGVSGYQETQYF; cdr3_nt: TGCGCCAGCAGCAGGGGAGTCAGCGGTTACCAAGAGACCCAGTACTTC
v_call: TRBV6-1; d_call: TRBD1; clone_size: few; j_call: TRBJ1-1; cdr3_aa: CASSGGQHVWTEAFF; cdr3_nt: TGTGCCAGCAGTGGGGGACAGCATGTGTGGACTGAAGCTTTCTTT
v_call: TRBV14; d_call: NA; clone_size: NA; j_call: TRBJ1-2; cdr3_aa: CASSLGLDYGYTF; cdr3_nt: TGTGCCAGCAGCCTCGGACTGGACTATGGCTACACCTTC